The source of this TCR beta chain is a study of blood T cells in healthy people across ages. Points from the study as a whole: The recorded TCR beta diversity per million T cells decreased in a roughly linear manner with age. Comparison with aged donors showed that long-lived donors had more naive CD4+ cells and higher diversity.

A second PCR, run for about 6 to 12 cycles, used a sample-barcoded 5' primer plus a J-beta primer mix. TCRdb re-called the 5' RACE reads through MiXCR, storing one row per CDR3 protein. The table has some 640,000 distinct CDR3 sequences, around 45% seen once. The CDR3 is 17 amino acids. Germline CDR1 is DFQATT and CDR2 is SNEGSKA (reference sequence). For this clonotype: The antigen remains undetermined.

This clonotype was obtained from a woman aged 60 to 75 in good health. The chain joins TRBV20-1 to TRBJ2-5, with 11 bases fitting TRBD2. The J call is doubtful: the DNA matches TRBJ2-7 better. The sample consisted of blood. DNA for the CDR3: TGCAGTGCTCAACCACATATAGGACTAGCGGGTAGCTACGAGCAGTACTTC. Protein: CSAQPHIGLAGSYEQYF.